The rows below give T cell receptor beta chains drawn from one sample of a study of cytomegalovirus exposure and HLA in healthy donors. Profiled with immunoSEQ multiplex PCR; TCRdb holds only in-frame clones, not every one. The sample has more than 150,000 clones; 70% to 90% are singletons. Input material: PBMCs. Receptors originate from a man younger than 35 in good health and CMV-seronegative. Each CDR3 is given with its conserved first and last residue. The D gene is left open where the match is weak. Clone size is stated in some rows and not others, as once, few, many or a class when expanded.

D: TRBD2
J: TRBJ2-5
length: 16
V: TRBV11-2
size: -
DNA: TGTGCCAGCAGCTCTCTACTAGCGGGGGCCGAAGAGACCCAGTACTTC
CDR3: CASSSLLAGAEETQYF

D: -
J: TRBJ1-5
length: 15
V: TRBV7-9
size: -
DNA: TGTGCCAGCAGCTTAGTAGGGACTGACAATCAGCCCCAGCATTTT
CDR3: CASSLVGTDNQPQHF

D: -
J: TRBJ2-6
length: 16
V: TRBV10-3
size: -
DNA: TGTGCCATCAGTGAGTCCGGGGACTCTGGGGCCAACGTCCTGACTTTC
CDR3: CAISESGDSGANVLTF

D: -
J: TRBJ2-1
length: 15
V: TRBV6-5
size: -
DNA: TGTGCCAGCAGTTACGTGTGGAGCTCCTACAATGAGCAGTTCTTC
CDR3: CASSYVWSSYNEQFF

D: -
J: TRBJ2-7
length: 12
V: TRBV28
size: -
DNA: TGTGCCGCAGGTCGACAGTTCTACGAGCAGTACTTC
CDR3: CAAGRQFYEQYF

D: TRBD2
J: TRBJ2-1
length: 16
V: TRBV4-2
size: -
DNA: TGTGCCAGCAGCCAAGAAACGGGGAGGGCCCACAATGAGCAGTTCTTC
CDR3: CASSQETGRAHNEQFF

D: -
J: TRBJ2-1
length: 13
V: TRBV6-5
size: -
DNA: TGTGCCAGCAGTTATAATTCCGACAATGAGCAGTTCTTC
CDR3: CASSYNSDNEQFF

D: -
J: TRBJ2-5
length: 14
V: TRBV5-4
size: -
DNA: TGTGCCAGCAGCTTGGTCGGCAGGGAAGAGACCCAGTACTTC
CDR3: CASSLVGREETQYF

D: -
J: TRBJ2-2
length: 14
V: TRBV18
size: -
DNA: TGTGCCAGCCCTGGAGCGGACAACACCGGGGAGCTGTTTTTT
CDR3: CASPGADNTGELFF

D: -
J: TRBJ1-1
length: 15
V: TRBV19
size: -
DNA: TGTGCCAGTAGTATCTTTACGGGGGGGGACACTGAAGCTTTCTTT
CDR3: CASSIFTGGDTEAFF

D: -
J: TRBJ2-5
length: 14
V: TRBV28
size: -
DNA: TGTGCCAGCTCAAGGGCAGGGGAACAAGAGACCCAGTACTTC
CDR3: CASSRAGEQETQYF

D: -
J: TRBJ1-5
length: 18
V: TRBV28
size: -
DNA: TGTGCCAGCAGTTTCTTAGTTTTGGGGGCACAGGGCAATCAGCCCCAGCATTTT
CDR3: CASSFLVLGAQGNQPQHF

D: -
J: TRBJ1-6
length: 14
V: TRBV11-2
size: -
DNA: TGTGCCAGCAGCTTAAAAGTAGGGGATTCACCCCTCCACTTT
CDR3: CASSLKVGDSPLHF

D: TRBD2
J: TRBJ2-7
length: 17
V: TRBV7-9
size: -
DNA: TGTGCCAGCAGCTCCGGGACTAGCGGGAGGGCTCTCGACGAGCAGTACTTC
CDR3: CASSSGTSGRALDEQYF

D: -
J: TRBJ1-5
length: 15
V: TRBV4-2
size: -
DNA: TGTGCCAGCAGCCAAGATAGGGGAAGTAATCAGCCCCAGCATTTT
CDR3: CASSQDRGSNQPQHF

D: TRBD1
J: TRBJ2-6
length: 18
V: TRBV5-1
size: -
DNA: TGCGCCAGCAGCTTAGATGGACAGGGCAATTCTGGGGCCAACGTCCTGACTTTC
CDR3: CASSLDGQGNSGANVLTF

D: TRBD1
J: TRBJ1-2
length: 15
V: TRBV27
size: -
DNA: TGTGCCAGCAGTTTTATCTCACAGGGGGGGAATGGCTACACCTTC
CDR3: CASSFISQGGNGYTF

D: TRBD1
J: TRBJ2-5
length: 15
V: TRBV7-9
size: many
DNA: TGTGCCAGCAGCACCCTGGGACAGGGTCGAGAGACCCAGTACTTC
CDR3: CASSTLGQGRETQYF